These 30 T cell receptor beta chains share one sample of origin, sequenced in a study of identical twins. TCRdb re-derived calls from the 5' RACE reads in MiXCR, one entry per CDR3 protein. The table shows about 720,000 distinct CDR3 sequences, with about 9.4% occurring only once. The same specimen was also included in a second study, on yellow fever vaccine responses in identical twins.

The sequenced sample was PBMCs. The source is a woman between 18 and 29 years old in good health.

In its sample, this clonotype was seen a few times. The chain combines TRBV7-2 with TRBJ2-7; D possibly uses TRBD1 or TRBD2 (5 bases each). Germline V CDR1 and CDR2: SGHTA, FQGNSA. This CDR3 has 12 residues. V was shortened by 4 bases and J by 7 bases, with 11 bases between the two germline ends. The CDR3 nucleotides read TGTGCCAGCAGCTCGAGGGGTTGGGAGCAGTACTTC. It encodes CASSSRGWEQYF.

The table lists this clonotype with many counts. CDR3: CASTASSYNSPLHF. CDR3 in DNA: TGTGCCAGCACAGCGAGCTCCTATAATTCACCCCTCCACTTT. The genes are TRBV25-1 and TRBJ1-6; no clear D. This CDR3 has 14 amino acids. V was clipped by 7 bases and J by 0 bases, with 7 bases between them. Germline V gene data show CDR1 as MGHDK and CDR2 as SYGVNS.

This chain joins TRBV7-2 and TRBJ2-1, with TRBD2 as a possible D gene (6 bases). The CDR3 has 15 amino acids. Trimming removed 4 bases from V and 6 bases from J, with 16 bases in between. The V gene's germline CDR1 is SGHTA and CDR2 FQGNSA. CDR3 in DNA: TGTGCCAGCAGCTCATACCGGGACTCGGCCAATGAGCAGTTCTTC. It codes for CASSSYRDSANEQFF.

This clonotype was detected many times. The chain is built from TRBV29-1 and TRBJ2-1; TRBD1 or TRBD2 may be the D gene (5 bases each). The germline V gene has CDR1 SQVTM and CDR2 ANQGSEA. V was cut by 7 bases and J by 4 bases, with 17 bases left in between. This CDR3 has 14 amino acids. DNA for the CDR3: TGCAGCGGCCTGGGACGGGGATTGTACAATGAGCAGTTCTTC. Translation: CSGLGRGLYNEQFF.

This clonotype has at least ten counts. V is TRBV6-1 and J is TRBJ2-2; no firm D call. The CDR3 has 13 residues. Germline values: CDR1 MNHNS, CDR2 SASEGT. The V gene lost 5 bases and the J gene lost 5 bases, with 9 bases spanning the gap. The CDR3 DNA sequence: TGTGCCAGCAGTAAACACATGACCGGGGAGCTGTTTTTT. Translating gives CASSKHMTGELFF.

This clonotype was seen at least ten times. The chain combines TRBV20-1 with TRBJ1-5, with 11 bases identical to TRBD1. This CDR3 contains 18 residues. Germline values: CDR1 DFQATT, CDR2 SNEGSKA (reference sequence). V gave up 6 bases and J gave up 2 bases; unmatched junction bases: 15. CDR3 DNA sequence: TGCAGTGCCACACAACAGGACAGGGGGCGCAGACGCAATCAGCCCCAGCATTTT. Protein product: CSATQQDRGRRRNQPQHF.

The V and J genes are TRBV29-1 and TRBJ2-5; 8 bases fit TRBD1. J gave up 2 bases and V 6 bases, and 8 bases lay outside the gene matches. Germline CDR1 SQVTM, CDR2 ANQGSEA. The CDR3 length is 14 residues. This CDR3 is CSVKDRGRQETQYF. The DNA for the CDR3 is TGCAGCGTCAAAGACAGGGGAAGACAAGAGACCCAGTACTTC. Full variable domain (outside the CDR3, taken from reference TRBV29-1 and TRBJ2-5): SAVISQKPSRDICQRGTSLTIQCQVDSQVTMMFWYRQQPGQSLTLIATANQGSEATYESGFVIDKFPISRPNLTFSTLTVSNMSPEDSSIYLCSVKDRGRQETQYFGPGTRLLVL.

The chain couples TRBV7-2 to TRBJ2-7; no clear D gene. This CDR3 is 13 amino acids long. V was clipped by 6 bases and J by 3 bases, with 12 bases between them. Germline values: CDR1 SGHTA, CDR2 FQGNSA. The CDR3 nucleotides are TGTGCCAGCAGTTCATGGGATCTCTACGAGCAGTACTTC. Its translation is CASSSWDLYEQYF.

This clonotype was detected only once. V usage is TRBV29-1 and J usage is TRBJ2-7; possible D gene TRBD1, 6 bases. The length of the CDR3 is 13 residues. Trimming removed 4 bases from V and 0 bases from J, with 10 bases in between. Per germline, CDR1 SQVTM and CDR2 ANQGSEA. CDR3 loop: CSVVLDSSYEQYF. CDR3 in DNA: TGCAGCGTTGTGCTGGACAGCTCCTACGAGCAGTACTTC.

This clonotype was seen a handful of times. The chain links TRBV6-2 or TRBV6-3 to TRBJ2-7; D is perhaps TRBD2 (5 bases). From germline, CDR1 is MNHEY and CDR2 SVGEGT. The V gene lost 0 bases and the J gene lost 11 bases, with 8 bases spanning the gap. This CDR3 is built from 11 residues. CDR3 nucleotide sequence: TGTGCCAGCAGTTACTCGGGAGTCAAGTACTTC. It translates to CASSYSGVKYF.

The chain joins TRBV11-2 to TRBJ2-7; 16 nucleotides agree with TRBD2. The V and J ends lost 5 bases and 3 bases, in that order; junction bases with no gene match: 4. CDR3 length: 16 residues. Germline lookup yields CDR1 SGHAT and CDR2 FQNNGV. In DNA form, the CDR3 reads TGTGCCAGCAGCAGGGGACTAGCGGGGGGGGGCTACGAGCAGTACTTC. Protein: CASSRGLAGGGYEQYF.

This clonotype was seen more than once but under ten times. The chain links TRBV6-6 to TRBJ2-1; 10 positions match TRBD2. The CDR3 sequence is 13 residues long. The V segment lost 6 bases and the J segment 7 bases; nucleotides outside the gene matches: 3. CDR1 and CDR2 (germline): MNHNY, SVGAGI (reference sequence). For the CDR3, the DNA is TGTGCCAGCAGGGGACTAGCGAGGAATGAGCAGTTCTTC. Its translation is CASRGLARNEQFF.

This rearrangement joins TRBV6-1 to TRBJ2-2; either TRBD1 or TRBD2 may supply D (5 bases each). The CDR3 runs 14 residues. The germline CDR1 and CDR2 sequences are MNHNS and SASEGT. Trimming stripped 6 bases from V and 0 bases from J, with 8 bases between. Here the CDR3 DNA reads TGTGCCAGCAGGTGGGGGACGAACACCGGGGAGCTGTTTTTT. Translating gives CASRWGTNTGELFF.

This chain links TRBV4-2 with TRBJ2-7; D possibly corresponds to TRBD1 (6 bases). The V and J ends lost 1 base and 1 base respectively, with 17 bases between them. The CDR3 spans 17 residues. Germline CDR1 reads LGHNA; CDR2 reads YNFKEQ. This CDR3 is CASSQADGTPTSYEQYF. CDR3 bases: TGTGCCAGCAGCCAAGCCGATGGGACACCAACTTCCTACGAGCAGTACTTC.

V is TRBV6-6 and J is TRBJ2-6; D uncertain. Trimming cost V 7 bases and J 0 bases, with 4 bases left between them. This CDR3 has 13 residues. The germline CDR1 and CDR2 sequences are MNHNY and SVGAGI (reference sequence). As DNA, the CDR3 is TGTGCCAGCACCACCTCTGGGGCCAACGTCCTGACTTTC. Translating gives CASTTSGANVLTF.

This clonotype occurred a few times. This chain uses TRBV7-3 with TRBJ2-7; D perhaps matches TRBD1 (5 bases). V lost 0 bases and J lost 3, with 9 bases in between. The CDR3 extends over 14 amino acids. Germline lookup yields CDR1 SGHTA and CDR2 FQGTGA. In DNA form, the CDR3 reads TGTGCCAGCAGCTTAACAGGGGTAGACTACGAGCAGTACTTC. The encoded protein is CASSLTGVDYEQYF.

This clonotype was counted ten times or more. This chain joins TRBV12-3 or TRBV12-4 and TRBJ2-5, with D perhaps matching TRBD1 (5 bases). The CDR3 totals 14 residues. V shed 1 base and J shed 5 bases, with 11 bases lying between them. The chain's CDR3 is CASSLGGRVETQYF. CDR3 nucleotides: TGTGCCAGCAGTTTAGGGGGCAGGGTTGAGACCCAGTACTTC.

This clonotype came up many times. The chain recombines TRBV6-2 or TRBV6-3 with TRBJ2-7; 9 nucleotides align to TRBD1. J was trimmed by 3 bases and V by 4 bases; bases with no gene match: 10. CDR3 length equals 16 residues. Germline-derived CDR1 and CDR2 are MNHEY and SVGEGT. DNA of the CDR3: TGTGCCAGCAGTTTCTGGCCCGGGACAGGGATCTACGAGCAGTACTTC. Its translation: CASSFWPGTGIYEQYF.

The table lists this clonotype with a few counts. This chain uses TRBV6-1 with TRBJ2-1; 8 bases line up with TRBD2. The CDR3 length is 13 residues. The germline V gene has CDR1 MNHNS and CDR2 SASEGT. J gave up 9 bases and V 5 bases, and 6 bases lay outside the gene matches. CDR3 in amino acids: CASSPGRGGEQFF. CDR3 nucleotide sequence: TGTGCCAGCAGTCCCGGGAGGGGTGGTGAGCAGTTCTTC.

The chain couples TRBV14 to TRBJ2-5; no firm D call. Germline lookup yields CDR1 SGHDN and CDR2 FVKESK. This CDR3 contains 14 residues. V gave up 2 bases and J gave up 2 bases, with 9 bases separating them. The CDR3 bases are TGTGCCAGCAGCCAACCAGGTTGGCAAGAGACCCAGTACTTC. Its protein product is CASSQPGWQETQYF.

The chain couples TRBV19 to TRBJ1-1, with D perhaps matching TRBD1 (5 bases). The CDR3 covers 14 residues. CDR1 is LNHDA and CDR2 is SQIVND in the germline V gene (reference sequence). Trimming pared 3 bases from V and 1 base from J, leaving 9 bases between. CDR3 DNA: TGTGCCAGTAGTATTTTCGGGGGGAACACTGAAGCTTTCTTT. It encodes CASSIFGGNTEAFF.

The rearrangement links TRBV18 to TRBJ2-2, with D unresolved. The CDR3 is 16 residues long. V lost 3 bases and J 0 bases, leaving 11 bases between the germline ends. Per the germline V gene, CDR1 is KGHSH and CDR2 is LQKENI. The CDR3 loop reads CASSPQKTPNTGELFF. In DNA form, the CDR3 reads TGTGCCAGCTCACCCCAGAAAACACCGAACACCGGGGAGCTGTTTTTT.

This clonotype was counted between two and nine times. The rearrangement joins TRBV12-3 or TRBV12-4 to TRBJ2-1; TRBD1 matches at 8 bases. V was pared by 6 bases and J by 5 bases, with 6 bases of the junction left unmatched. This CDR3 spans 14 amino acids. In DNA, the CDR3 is TGTGCCAGCAGCCGACAGGGGAGTAACAATGAGCAGTTCTTC. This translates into CASSRQGSNNEQFF.

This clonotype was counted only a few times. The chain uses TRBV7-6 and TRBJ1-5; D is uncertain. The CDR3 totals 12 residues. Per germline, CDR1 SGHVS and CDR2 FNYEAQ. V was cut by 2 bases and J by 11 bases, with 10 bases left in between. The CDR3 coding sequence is TGTGCCAGCAGCTTACAAGACGGGACCCAGCATTTT. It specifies CASSLQDGTQHF.

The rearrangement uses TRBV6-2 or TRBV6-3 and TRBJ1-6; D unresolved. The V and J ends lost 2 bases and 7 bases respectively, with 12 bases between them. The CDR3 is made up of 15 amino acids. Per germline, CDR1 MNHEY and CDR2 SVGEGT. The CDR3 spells CASSYLEQPNSPLHF. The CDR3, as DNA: TGTGCCAGCAGTTACCTCGAACAGCCGAATTCACCCCTCCACTTT.

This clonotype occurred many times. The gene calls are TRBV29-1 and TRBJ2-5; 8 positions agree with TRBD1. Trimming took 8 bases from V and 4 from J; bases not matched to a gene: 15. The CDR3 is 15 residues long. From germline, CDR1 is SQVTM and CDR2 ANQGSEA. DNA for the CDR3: TGCAGCACCGACGCTGGACAGGGTCGAGGAGAGACCCAGTACTTC. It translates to CSTDAGQGRGETQYF. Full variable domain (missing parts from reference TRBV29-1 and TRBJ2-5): SAVISQKPSRDICQRGTSLTIQCQVDSQVTMMFWYRQQPGQSLTLIATANQGSEATYESGFVIDKFPISRPNLTFSTLTVSNMSPEDSSIYLCSTDAGQGRGETQYFGPGTRLLVL.

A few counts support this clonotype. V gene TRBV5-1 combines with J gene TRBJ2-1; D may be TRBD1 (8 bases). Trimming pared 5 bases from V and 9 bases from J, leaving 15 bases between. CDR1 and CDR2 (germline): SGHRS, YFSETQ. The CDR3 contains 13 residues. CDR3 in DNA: TGCGCCAGCAGGCTGACAGGGGAGGGTGAGCAGTTCTTC. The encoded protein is CASRLTGEGEQFF. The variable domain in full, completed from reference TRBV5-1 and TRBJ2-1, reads KAGVTQTPRYLIKTRGQQVTLSCSPISGHRSVSWYQQTPGQGLQFLFEYFSETQRNKGNFPGRFSGRQFSNSRSEMNVSTLELGDSALYLCASRLTGEGEQFFGPGTRLTVL.

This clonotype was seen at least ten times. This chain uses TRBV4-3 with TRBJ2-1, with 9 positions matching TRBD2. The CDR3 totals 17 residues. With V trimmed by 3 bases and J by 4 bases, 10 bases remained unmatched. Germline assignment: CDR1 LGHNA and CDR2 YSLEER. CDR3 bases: TGCGCCAGCAGCCAGGATATCCCGGGACTAGCATACAATGAGCAGTTCTTC. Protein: CASSQDIPGLAYNEQFF.

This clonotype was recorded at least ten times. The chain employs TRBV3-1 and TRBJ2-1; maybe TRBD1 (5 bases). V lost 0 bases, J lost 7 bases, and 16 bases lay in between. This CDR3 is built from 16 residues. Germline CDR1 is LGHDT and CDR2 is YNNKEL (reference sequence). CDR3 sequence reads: CASSQEIGATLNEQFF. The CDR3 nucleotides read TGTGCCAGCAGCCAAGAAATAGGGGCCACCCTGAATGAGCAGTTCTTC.

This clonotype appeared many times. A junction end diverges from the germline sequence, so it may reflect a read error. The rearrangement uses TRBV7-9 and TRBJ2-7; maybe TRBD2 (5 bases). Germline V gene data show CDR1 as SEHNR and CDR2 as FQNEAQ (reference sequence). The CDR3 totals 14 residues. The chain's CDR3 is CASSFRGSSYEQYF. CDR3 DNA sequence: TGCGCCAGCAGCTTCCGAGGGAGCTCCTACGAGCAGTACTTC.